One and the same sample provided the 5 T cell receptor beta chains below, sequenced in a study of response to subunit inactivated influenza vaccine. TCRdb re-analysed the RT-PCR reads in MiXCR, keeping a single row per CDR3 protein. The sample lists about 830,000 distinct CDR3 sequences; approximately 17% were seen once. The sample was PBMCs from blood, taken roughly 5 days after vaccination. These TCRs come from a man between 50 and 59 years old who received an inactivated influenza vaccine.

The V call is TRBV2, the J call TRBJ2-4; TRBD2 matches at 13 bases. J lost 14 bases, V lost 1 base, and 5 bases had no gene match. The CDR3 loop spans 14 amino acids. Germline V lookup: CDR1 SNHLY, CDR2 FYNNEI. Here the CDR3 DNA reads TGTGCCAGCAGTGAAGGACTAGCGGGAGGTCTTAAGTACTTC. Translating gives CASSEGLAGGLKYF.

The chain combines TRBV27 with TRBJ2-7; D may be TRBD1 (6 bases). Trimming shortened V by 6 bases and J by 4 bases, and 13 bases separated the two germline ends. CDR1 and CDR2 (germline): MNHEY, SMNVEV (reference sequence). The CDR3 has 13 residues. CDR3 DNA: TGTGCCAGCAGGGAATCAGGGGAATACGAGCAGTACTTC. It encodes CASRESGEYEQYF.

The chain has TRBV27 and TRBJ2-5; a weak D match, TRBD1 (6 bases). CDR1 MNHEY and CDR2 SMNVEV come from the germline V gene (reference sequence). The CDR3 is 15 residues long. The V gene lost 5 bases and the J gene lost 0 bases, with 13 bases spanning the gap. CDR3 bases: TGTGCCAGCAGTCCATTCGGACAGTACCAAGAGACCCAGTACTTC. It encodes CASSPFGQYQETQYF.

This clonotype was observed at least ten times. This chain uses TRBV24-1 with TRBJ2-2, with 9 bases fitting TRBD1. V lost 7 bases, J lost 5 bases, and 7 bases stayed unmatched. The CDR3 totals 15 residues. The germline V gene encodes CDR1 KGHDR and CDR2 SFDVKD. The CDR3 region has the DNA TGTGCCACCAGCTCGACAGGGGGTAGGACCGGGGAGCTGTTTTTT. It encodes CATSSTGGRTGELFF.

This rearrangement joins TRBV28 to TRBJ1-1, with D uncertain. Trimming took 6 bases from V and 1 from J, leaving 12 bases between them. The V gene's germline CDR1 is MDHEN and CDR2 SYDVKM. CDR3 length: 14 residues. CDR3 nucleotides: TGTGCCAGCAGGTCGACATTATCGAACACTGAAGCTTTCTTT. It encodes CASRSTLSNTEAFF.